This T cell receptor beta chain was captured by sequencing in a study of Graves' ophthalmopathy and Graves' hyperthyroidism. Trimming at V came to 4 bases and at J to 3 bases, leaving 1 base not matched to a gene. Germline V gene lookup returns CDR1 SGHVS and CDR2 FQNEAQ. The CDR3 consists of 15 residues. Amplified material comprised TCR beta CDR3 regions derived from RNA transcripts. HTBI-primed first-round RT-PCR preceded second-round multiplex PCR. TCRdb independently ran MiXCR on the multiplex PCR reads; one entry per CDR3 protein. The sample lists hundreds of thousands of distinct CDR3 sequences; roughly 39% were seen once. This clonotype was seen more than once but under ten times.

This rearrangement joins TRBV7-8 to TRBJ2-2; 11 positions match TRBD2. The source of this sequence is an adult man with Graves' ophthalmopathy. Source material: peripheral blood. The CDR3 region is CASSSSGGYTGELFF. The CDR3 DNA reads TGTGCCAGCAGCTCTAGCGGGGGGTACACCGGGGAGCTGTTTTTT. The whole variable domain, remainder taken from reference TRBV7-8 and TRBJ2-2, is GAGVSQSPRYKVAKRGQDVALRCDPISGHVSLFWYQQALGQGPEFLTYFQNEAQLDKSGLPSDRFFAERPEGSVSTLKIQRTQQEDSAVYLCASSSSGGYTGELFFGEGSRLTVL.